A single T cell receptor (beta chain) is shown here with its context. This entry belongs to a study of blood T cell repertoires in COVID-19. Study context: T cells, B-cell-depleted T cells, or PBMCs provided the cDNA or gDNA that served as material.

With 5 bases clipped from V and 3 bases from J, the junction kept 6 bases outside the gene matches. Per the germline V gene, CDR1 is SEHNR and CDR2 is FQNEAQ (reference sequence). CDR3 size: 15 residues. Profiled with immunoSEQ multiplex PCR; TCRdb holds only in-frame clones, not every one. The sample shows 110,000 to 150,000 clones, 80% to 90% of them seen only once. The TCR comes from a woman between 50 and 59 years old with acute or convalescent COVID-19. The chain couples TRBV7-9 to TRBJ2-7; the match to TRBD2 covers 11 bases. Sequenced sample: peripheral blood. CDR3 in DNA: TGTGCCAGCAGCCCGCTAGCGGGAGGCAACTACGAGCAGTACTTC. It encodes CASSPLAGGNYEQYF.